Below, 28 T cell receptor beta chains from the same sample are listed, as sequenced in a study of PD-L1 blockade in urothelial cancer. Profiled with immunoSEQ multiplex PCR; TCRdb holds only in-frame clones, not every one. The sample shows about 76,000 clones, roughly nine tenths of them seen only once. Documented time point: pretreatment peripheral blood. Sequencing was performed on PBMCs, taken around atezolizumab (anti-PD-L1) treatment. The receptors were gathered from a man in his 70s with urothelial cancer.

The genes are TRBV6-1 and TRBJ2-1; D possibly corresponds to TRBD1 (6 bases). The CDR3 is made up of 15 amino acids. From germline, CDR1 is MNHNS and CDR2 SASEGT. V dropped 5 bases and J dropped 3 bases, with 14 bases sitting between them. The CDR3 spells CASSWTEDSYNEQFF. The CDR3 coding sequence is TGTGCCAGCAGTTGGACGGAGGACAGCTACAATGAGCAGTTCTTC.

The rearrangement links TRBV30 to TRBJ2-7, with TRBD2 identical over 14 bases. The CDR3 has 20 residues. V dropped 4 bases and J dropped 7; count of bases not matched to a gene: 24. The germline gives CDR1 GTSNPN, CDR2 SVGIG (reference sequence). The CDR3 region has the DNA TGTGCCTGGACTCCCCCTCGGGGACTAGCGGGAGAGCGGGGTAGAGAAGAGCAGTACTTC. This sequence encodes CAWTPPRGLAGERGREEQYF.

This chain links TRBV7-8 with TRBJ2-1, with TRBD2 identical over 11 bases. The CDR3 is 16 amino acids. CDR1 and CDR2 from the germline V gene are SGHVS and FQNEAQ. Trimming at V came to 1 base and at J to 9 bases, leaving 8 bases not matched to a gene. The CDR3 DNA reads TGTGCCAGCAGCTTAGTAGCGGGAGGGCCCTCGGGTGAGCAGTTCTTC. It codes for CASSLVAGGPSGEQFF.

The V call is TRBV4-1, the J call TRBJ2-1, with D perhaps matching TRBD2 (5 bases). The CDR3 length is 12 residues. In germline, CDR1 is MGHRA, CDR2 YSYEKL. The V end lost 3 bases, the J end lost 9 bases, and 9 bases lay between the germline ends. The chain's CDR3 is CASSQRAGEQFF. The CDR3 DNA is TGCGCCAGCAGCCAGAGGGCTGGTGAGCAGTTCTTC.

The chain couples TRBV6-1 to TRBJ1-5, with D hard to call. CDR3 size: 13 residues. Germline assignment: CDR1 MNHNS and CDR2 SASEGT. The V end lost 6 bases, the J end lost 3 bases, and 9 bases lay between the germline ends. CDR3 region: CASSGDHNQPQHF. CDR3 DNA sequence: TGTGCCAGCAGCGGGGATCACAATCAGCCCCAGCATTTT.

This clone was observed once. The chain carries TRBV19 and TRBJ2-7; no clear D. Trimming took 3 bases from V and 0 from J, leaving 12 bases between them. CDR3 length: 15 residues. The germline V gene has CDR1 LNHDA and CDR2 SQIVND (reference sequence). In DNA form, the CDR3 reads TGTGCCAGTAGTATTGGCGGTCTAAGCTCCTACGAGCAGTACTTC. Protein: CASSIGGLSSYEQYF.

This clone has just a few counts. V gene TRBV10-1 combines with J gene TRBJ2-1; 7 bases fit TRBD2. CDR3 length: 13 residues. J gave up 12 bases and V 2 bases, and 7 bases lay outside the gene matches. Germline values: CDR1 WNHNN, CDR2 SYGVQD (reference sequence). CDR3 in amino acids: CASSEGTKQGQFF. The CDR3 nucleotides read TGCGCCAGCAGTGAGGGGACTAAACAAGGGCAGTTCTTC.

This rearrangement joins TRBV5-1 to TRBJ2-2; TRBD2 matches 9 bases. Germline V gene data show CDR1 as SGHRS and CDR2 as YFSETQ. The CDR3 consists of 16 residues. V dropped 4 bases and J dropped 6; count of bases not matched to a gene: 10. CDR3 nucleotide sequence: TGCGCCAGCAGCCCCGGGTTAGCGGGAGTCTCCGGGGAGCTGTTTTTT. This translates into CASSPGLAGVSGELFF.

This clone was observed a handful of times. This CDR3 is CASSLNTEAFF. In DNA form, the CDR3 reads TGTGCCAGTAGCTTGAACACTGAAGCTTTCTTT. The chain recombines TRBV19 with TRBJ1-1; D ambiguous. Trimming cost V 6 bases and J 0 bases, with 2 bases left between them. Germline assignment: CDR1 LNHDA and CDR2 SQIVND (reference sequence). This CDR3 is 11 amino acids long.

The gene calls are TRBV28 and TRBJ1-1; 12 bases match TRBD1. The CDR3 spans 20 residues. Per germline, CDR1 MDHEN and CDR2 SYDVKM. V lost 3 bases to trimming and J lost 0 bases; unmatched junction nucleotides: 14. CDR3 DNA: TGTGCCAGCAGTTTTGTCGGGACAGGGGGCGTTTTAGGAATGAACACTGAAGCTTTCTTT. This translates into CASSFVGTGGVLGMNTEAFF.

The genes are TRBV11-2 and TRBJ2-1; D might be TRBD1 (6 bases). Trimming took 4 bases from V and 7 from J, leaving 17 bases between them. Germline assignment: CDR1 SGHAT and CDR2 FQNNGV. The CDR3 is made up of 15 amino acids. Here the CDR3 DNA reads TGTGCCAGCAGCTCAGATGGGGGCCCTAATAATGAGCAGTTCTTC. This translates into CASSSDGGPNNEQFF.

V gene TRBV27 combines with J gene TRBJ2-3; TRBD1 matches 9 bases. This CDR3 region has 15 residues. CDR1 and CDR2 (germline): MNHEY, SMNVEV (reference sequence). V gave up 5 bases and J gave up 4 bases; unmatched junction bases: 7. The CDR3 region is CASSPGTGISDTQYF. Written as DNA, the CDR3 is TGTGCCAGCAGTCCAGGGACAGGGATCTCAGATACGCAGTATTTT.

J is TRBJ2-5 and V is TRBV28; TRBD2 matches 14 bases. CDR3 length equals 16 residues. V was clipped by 6 bases and J by 5 bases; unmatched bases: 8. CDR1 and CDR2 from the germline V gene are MDHEN and SYDVKM. The DNA of the CDR3 is TGTGCCAGCAGCAAGGGACTAGCGGGAGATCCGGAGACCCAGTACTTC. Translation gives CASSKGLAGDPETQYF.

CDR3 sequence: CASRSSGAETQYF. The CDR3 bases are TGTGCCAGCAGATCGTCAGGGGCAGAGACCCAGTACTTC. The chain is built from TRBV6-1 and TRBJ2-5, with D tentatively TRBD1 (6 bases). The V gene's germline CDR1 is MNHNS and CDR2 SASEGT. Trimming removed 6 bases at V and 4 bases at J, with 12 bases between. The CDR3 extends over 13 amino acids.

The V and J genes are TRBV10-3 and TRBJ2-1; TRBD2 might be the D (6 bases). Trimming stripped 10 bases from V and 3 bases from J, with 16 bases between. The germline V gene has CDR1 ENHRY and CDR2 SYGVKD. The CDR3 totals 14 residues. In DNA form, the CDR3 reads TGTGCCACCCACGGGGGACTGTTCTACAATGAGCAGTTCTTC. Protein sequence: CATHGGLFYNEQFF.

The chain is built from TRBV27 and TRBJ1-1; a possible D gene is TRBD1 (5 bases). Germline assignment: CDR1 MNHEY and CDR2 SMNVEV (reference sequence). The CDR3 sequence is 13 residues long. V lost 2 bases and J 8 bases, leaving 12 bases between the germline ends. This CDR3 is CASSLQDTEEAFF. The CDR3 bases are TGTGCCAGCAGTTTACAGGACACGGAAGAAGCTTTCTTT.

The chain uses TRBV28 and TRBJ2-1; perhaps TRBD1 as D (5 bases). CDR3 size: 14 residues. V was shortened by 4 bases and J by 9 bases, with 16 bases between the two germline ends. The V gene's germline CDR1 is MDHEN and CDR2 SYDVKM. The CDR3 sequence: CASSWAAGWGEQFF. The CDR3 DNA reads TGTGCCAGCAGTTGGGCCGCAGGGTGGGGTGAGCAGTTCTTC.

This clone was detected only a few times. This sequence joins TRBV9 and TRBJ2-1; 7 bases align to TRBD2. CDR1 is SGDLS and CDR2 is YYNGEE in the germline V gene. Germline trimming cut 0 bases from V and 4 bases from J; bases unmatched to any gene: 7. The CDR3 has 16 residues. CDR3 nucleotides: TGTGCCAGCAGCGTAGCGGGCCAGCGGGGTTACAATGAGCAGTTCTTC. This translates into CASSVAGQRGYNEQFF.

This chain links TRBV10-2 with TRBJ1-1; a weak D match, TRBD1 (5 bases). CDR3 size: 13 residues. Germline values: CDR1 WSHSY, CDR2 SAAADI. V was clipped by 5 bases and J by 5 bases, with 12 bases between them. The CDR3 reads CASSRDSRTEAFF. In nucleotides, the CDR3 is TGCGCCAGCAGTCGGGACTCTAGAACTGAAGCTTTCTTT.

The V and J genes are TRBV27 and TRBJ1-1, with D unresolved. The germline V gene encodes CDR1 MNHEY and CDR2 SMNVEV (reference sequence). V lost 3 bases, J lost 0 bases, and 11 bases lay in between. The CDR3 totals 15 residues. The CDR3 sequence: CASSLGNALNTEAFF. In DNA form, the CDR3 reads TGTGCCAGCAGTTTGGGCAACGCCCTGAACACTGAAGCTTTCTTT.

The chain recombines TRBV9 with TRBJ2-7; TRBD1 might be the D (5 bases). V gave up 0 bases and J gave up 7 bases, with 11 bases separating them. Per the germline V gene, CDR1 is SGDLS and CDR2 is YYNGEE. The CDR3 is made up of 13 amino acids. CDR3 sequence reads: CASSVAFRGEQYF. The DNA of the CDR3 is TGTGCCAGCAGCGTAGCCTTTAGGGGAGAGCAGTACTTC.

The rearrangement links TRBV2 to TRBJ1-4; no firm D call. The CDR3 is 14 residues long. Germline V lookup: CDR1 SNHLY, CDR2 FYNNEI. The V end was cut by 6 bases, the J end by 2 bases, with 10 bases between. This CDR3 reads CASRVERTNEKLFF. CDR3 bases: TGTGCCAGCAGAGTTGAGAGGACTAATGAAAAACTGTTTTTT.

The rearrangement uses TRBV10-1 and TRBJ2-1, with TRBD2 matching 11 bases. CDR1 is WNHNN and CDR2 is SYGVQD in the germline V gene (reference sequence). The trim removed 2 bases at V and 9 bases at J, leaving 6 bases unmatched. The CDR3 totals 15 residues. The CDR3, as DNA: TGCGCCAGCAGTGAGGGCCTAGCGGGAGGCCGTGAGCAGTTCTTC. It is translated as CASSEGLAGGREQFF.

V usage is TRBV6-5 and J usage is TRBJ2-1; tentative D call: TRBD2 (5 bases). The CDR3 contains 15 residues. Looked up from germline, CDR1 is MNHEY and CDR2 is SVGAGI. Trimming removed 7 bases from V and 0 bases from J, with 13 bases in between. The CDR3 nucleotides read TGTGCCAGCACCCCCGGGGATATCTCCTACAATGAGCAGTTCTTC. This gives the protein CASTPGDISYNEQFF.

The CDR3 region is CASSYEGEQYF. The CDR3 DNA reads as TGTGCCAGCAGTTACGAGGGAGAGCAGTACTTC. The gene calls are TRBV6-5 and TRBJ2-7; maybe TRBD2 (5 bases). This CDR3 spans 11 amino acids. V was cut by 2 bases and J by 7 bases, with 6 bases left in between. Per germline, CDR1 MNHEY and CDR2 SVGAGI.

The chain carries TRBV7-3 and TRBJ2-3, with 7 bases aligning to TRBD2. J gave up 0 bases and V 4 bases, and 13 bases lay outside the gene matches. The V gene's germline CDR1 is SGHTA and CDR2 FQGTGA. The CDR3 runs to 18 residues. CDR3 residues: CASSSRRGGRGSTDTQYF. CDR3 DNA: TGTGCCAGCAGCTCCAGGAGGGGCGGGAGAGGGAGCACAGATACGCAGTATTTT.

The chain uses TRBV6-4 and TRBJ2-1; no reliable D call. Germline V gives CDR1 MRHNA, CDR2 SNTAGT. The V end lost 5 bases, the J end lost 0 bases, and 11 bases lay between the germline ends. The CDR3 extends over 15 amino acids. The DNA for the CDR3 is TGTGCCAGCAGTCAAGATGGTAGCTCCTACAATGAGCAGTTCTTC. Its protein is CASSQDGSSYNEQFF.

This chain joins TRBV2 and TRBJ1-5; maybe TRBD1 (6 bases). V was clipped by 6 bases and J by 2 bases, with 14 bases between them. Germline lookup yields CDR1 SNHLY and CDR2 FYNNEI. The CDR3 totals 15 residues. The CDR3 bases are TGTGCCAGCAGATACGGGGGGCGAGGCAATCAGCCCCAGCATTTT. Translation gives CASRYGGRGNQPQHF.